This is a list of T cell receptor beta chains from one sample in a study of T-cell reconstitution after alpha-beta-depleted transplantation in children. In TCRdb, the PCR reads were re-called with MiXCR into one record per CDR3 protein. The sample records approximately 500,000 distinct CDR3 sequences, 25% to 30% being singletons. This sample comprised PBMCs, obtained before TCRalphabeta/CD19-depleted stem cell transplant. These receptor sequences come from a boy less than two years old with Wiskott-Aldrich syndrome, due to receive a stem cell transplant. Both conserved end residues are part of each CDR3. D genes are given only for firm matches. Clone size is stated in some rows and not others, as once, few, many or a class when expanded.

D,V,J,size,CDR3,DNA
NA,TRBV12-3/TRBV12-4,TRBJ2-1,NA,CASSSGGLMVDEQFF,TGTGCCAGCAGTTCCGGTGGACTAATGGTCGATGAGCAGTTCTTC
NA,TRBV30,TRBJ2-1,NA,CAWSGGTGTEQFF,TGTGCCTGGAGTGGAGGAACCGGGACTGAGCAGTTCTTC
NA,TRBV5-1,TRBJ2-3,NA,CASSSSTYTTDTQYF,TGCGCCAGCAGCTCCTCGACTTACACCACAGATACGCAGTATTTT
TRBD2,TRBV4-1,TRBJ2-1,few,CASSEWLAGGSYNEQFF,TGCGCCAGCAGCGAATGGCTGGCGGGAGGATCTTACAATGAGCAGTTCTTC
NA,TRBV12-3/TRBV12-4,TRBJ1-3,NA,CASGGYTIYF,TGTGCCAGCGGGGGGTACACCATATATTTT
NA,TRBV7-2,TRBJ2-3,once,CASSLVPSGGGTDTQYF,TGTGCCAGCAGCTTAGTTCCTAGCGGAGGGGGAACAGATACGCAGTATTTT
TRBD2,TRBV5-1,TRBJ2-2,many,CASSLTSGNTGELFF,TGCGCCAGCAGCTTGACTAGCGGGAACACCGGGGAGCTGTTTTTT
NA,TRBV7-6,TRBJ1-1,once,CASSFNGLNTEAFF,TGTGCCAGCAGCTTCAATGGGTTGAACACTGAAGCTTTCTTT
NA,TRBV6-5,TRBJ2-2,NA,CASSYSLGRTGELFF,TGTGCCAGCAGTTACTCGTTGGGGAGGACCGGGGAGCTGTTTTTT
TRBD2,TRBV24-1,TRBJ2-3,NA,CATSDPGLAGGTDTQYF,TGTGCCACCAGTGACCCGGGACTAGCGGGAGGGACGGATACGCAGTATTTT
TRBD2,TRBV12-3/TRBV12-4,TRBJ2-3,NA,CASRTRTSGFTDTQYF,TGTGCCAGCAGAACCAGGACTAGCGGATTCACAGATACGCAGTATTTT
TRBD1,TRBV15,TRBJ1-2,few,CATSREGTAYGYTF,TGTGCCACCAGCAGAGAAGGGACAGCCTATGGCTACACCTTC
NA,TRBV28,TRBJ1-1,NA,CASSPTLPENTEAFF,TGTGCCAGCAGCCCAACACTCCCGGAAAACACTGAAGCTTTCTTT
TRBD2,TRBV5-1,TRBJ2-1,few,CASSLVGLAGGTDYNEQFF,TGCGCCAGCAGCTTGGTCGGGCTAGCGGGAGGAACCGATTACAATGAGCAGTTCTTC
TRBD1,TRBV9,TRBJ1-2,NA,CASSDGQGPHYGYTF,TGTGCCAGCAGCGACGGACAGGGCCCTCACTATGGCTACACCTTC
NA,TRBV20-1,TRBJ1-4,NA,CSATTTNEKLFF,TGCAGTGCTACAACAACTAATGAAAAACTGTTTTTT
NA,TRBV28,TRBJ2-5,few,CAGNSDTRETQYF,TGTGCCGGGAATTCGGACACCAGAGAGACCCAGTACTTC
NA,TRBV20-1,TRBJ2-7,NA,CSAAGLTYEQYF,TGCAGTGCTGCGGGCTTAACCTACGAGCAGTACTTC
NA,TRBV11-2,TRBJ2-2,few,CASSLRWGNTGELFF,TGTGCCAGCAGCTTAAGATGGGGTAACACCGGGGAGCTGTTTTTT
TRBD1,TRBV7-2,TRBJ1-1,NA,CASSLGQGFTEAFF,TGTGCCAGCAGCTTAGGACAGGGCTTCACTGAAGCTTTCTTT
NA,TRBV5-1,TRBJ2-7,few,CASSPIQGKYEQYF,TGCGCCAGCAGCCCAATACAGGGAAAATACGAGCAGTACTTC
TRBD1,TRBV27,TRBJ1-2,few,CASSLFQGDLEGYTF,TGTGCCAGCAGCCTCTTCCAGGGGGACTTAGAGGGCTACACCTTC
NA,TRBV4-2,TRBJ1-5,NA,CASSPGTAGSNQPQHF,TGTGCCAGCAGCCCCGGGACCGCGGGAAGCAATCAGCCCCAGCATTTT
NA,TRBV6-1,TRBJ2-1,few,CATSFSGNNEQFF,TGTGCCACTTCTTTTAGCGGTAACAATGAGCAGTTCTTC
TRBD2,TRBV5-1,TRBJ2-1,few,CASSATSGSPFF,TGCGCCAGCAGCGCCACTAGCGGGAGTCCGTTCTTC
NA,TRBV28,TRBJ1-1,NA,CASSFRARPVEAFF,TGTGCCAGCAGTTTTCGCGCACGGCCCGTTGAAGCTTTCTTT
NA,TRBV5-1,TRBJ1-1,once,CATSIGANTEAFF,TGCGCCACCAGCATCGGGGCCAACACTGAAGCTTTCTTT
NA,TRBV10-3,TRBJ1-2,NA,CAIGGGANYGYTF,TGTGCCATAGGAGGGGGAGCTAACTATGGCTACACCTTC
TRBD2,TRBV10-1,TRBJ2-3,NA,CASSDQRGSTDTQYF,TGCGCCAGCAGTGACCAGCGGGGCAGCACAGATACGCAGTATTTT
TRBD1,TRBV13,TRBJ2-1,NA,CASSFRDRGRTGHEQFF,TGTGCCAGCAGCTTCCGGGACAGGGGGAGAACCGGTCATGAGCAGTTCTTC
TRBD2,TRBV5-1,TRBJ2-2,few,CASSLRVGLGLADTGELFF,TGCGCCAGCAGCTTGAGAGTCGGCTTGGGGCTAGCGGACACCGGGGAGCTGTTTTTT
TRBD2,TRBV12-3/TRBV12-4,TRBJ2-1,NA,CASSLSLAGTSYNEQFF,TGTGCCAGCAGTTTAAGTCTAGCGGGAACGTCCTACAATGAGCAGTTCTTC
NA,TRBV20-1,TRBJ2-7,NA,CSASSPYEQYF,TGCAGTGCTAGCTCTCCCTACGAGCAGTACTTC
TRBD1,TRBV2,TRBJ2-6,few,CASSVGTGNSGANVLTF,TGTGCCAGCAGTGTCGGGACAGGGAACTCTGGGGCCAACGTCCTGACTTTC
NA,TRBV9,TRBJ1-1,NA,CASSVDTRRGTEAFF,TGTGCCAGCAGCGTAGATACCCGCAGGGGCACTGAAGCTTTCTTT
NA,TRBV9,TRBJ2-2,NA,CASSSSTVTGELFF,TGTGCCAGCAGCTCCTCTACAGTCACCGGGGAGCTGTTTTTT
NA,TRBV2,TRBJ2-6,few,CASNHRISSGANVLTF,TGTGCCAGCAACCACAGGATTAGCTCTGGGGCCAACGTCCTGACTTTC
NA,TRBV20-1,TRBJ2-5,NA,CSARGTIEETQYF,TGCAGTGCTAGGGGTACGATCGAAGAGACCCAGTACTTC
TRBD2,TRBV7-8,TRBJ2-7,once,CASSPRSGSRYAQYF,TGTGCCAGCAGCCCCCGAAGCGGGAGTCGTTACGCGCAGTACTTC
TRBD2,TRBV9,TRBJ2-7,few,CASSPRRWSGTDEQYF,TGTGCCAGCAGCCCAAGGAGGTGGAGCGGGACGGACGAGCAGTACTTC
NA,TRBV3-1,TRBJ2-1,few,CASSLIRDEQFF,TGTGCCAGCAGCCTCATCAGGGATGAGCAGTTCTTC
TRBD2,TRBV5-1,TRBJ2-1,few,CASSRTSGSGYNEQFF,TGCGCCAGCAGTAGAACTAGCGGGAGTGGGTACAATGAGCAGTTCTTC
NA,TRBV10-2,TRBJ2-3,few,CASTGRLTDTQYF,TGCGCCAGCACAGGACGGTTGACAGATACGCAGTATTTT
TRBD1,TRBV9,TRBJ2-5,few,CASSAGTGATQYF,TGTGCCAGCAGCGCCGGGACAGGGGCGACCCAGTACTTC
TRBD2,TRBV7-8,TRBJ2-1,few,CASSLGGLAGGPGEQFF,TGTGCCAGCAGCTTGGGAGGCCTAGCGGGAGGGCCAGGGGAGCAGTTCTTC